This note documents a single T cell receptor beta chain sequence. This sample was included in a study of blood T cell repertoires in COVID-19. As for the study in general: COVID-19 samples, acute and convalescent, were from the United States, Italy and Spain. T cells, B-cell-depleted T cells, or PBMCs supplied cDNA or gDNA.

As handled by the study authors: Reference gene primer amplification in the assay estimated nucleated cell counts. Method: immunoSEQ multiplex PCR; TCRdb's copy keeps in-frame clones and lacks some. The V and J calls and clone size were taken over from that table, and D and trimming were inferred from the DNA. Of 350,000 to 400,000 clones listed, about 88% were seen once; the top ten hold about 7.6%. Patients at the Seattle site were enrolled during active infection and followed longitudinally. Per germline, CDR1 KGHSH and CDR2 LQKENI. CDR3 length: 17 residues. Trimming stripped 2 bases from V and 0 bases from J, with 16 bases between.

Specimen: peripheral blood. The V gene is TRBV18, the J gene TRBJ1-2, with a possible D match to TRBD1 (6 bases). The receptor comes from a woman aged 55-69 years with COVID-19, enrolled during active disease. CDR3 in amino acids: CASSPITGKGSNYGYTF. CDR3 bases: TGTGCCAGCTCACCAATCACAGGGAAGGGGTCTAACTATGGCTACACCTTC. Combining the CDR3 with reference TRBV18 and TRBJ1-2 gives the whole variable domain NAGVMQNPRHLVRRRGQEARLRCSPMKGHSHVYWYRQLPEEGLKFMVYLQKENIIDESGMPKERFSAEFPKEGPSILRIQQVVRGDSAAYFCASSPITGKGSNYGYTFGSGTRLTVV.